One sample yielded the 6 T cell receptor beta chains listed below, sequenced in a study of blood T cell repertoires in COVID-19 (dated by TCRdb to the early 2020s). Libraries were prepared through the immunoSEQ multiplex PCR assay. TCRdb re-hosts the immuneACCESS table, in-frame sequences only. Its copies lack some clones; in the studies checked, an unresolved V gene accounts for under half of them, and the cause for the rest is not known. The sample profile shows around 480,000 clones; roughly 87% of them were found once. Under 0.85% of the sample is in the top ten clones. Sequenced material: PBMCs or T cells enriched from blood (not recorded which). Source of these receptors: a woman aged 18-35 years who had recovered from COVID-19.

The rearrangement joins TRBV25-1 to TRBJ2-5, with 8 bases matching TRBD1. Germline V gives CDR1 MGHDK, CDR2 SYGVNS. Germline trimming cut 8 bases from V and 0 bases from J; bases unmatched to any gene: 5. The CDR3 is made up of 14 amino acids. CDR3 loop: CASVRTGYQETQYF. CDR3 nucleotides: TGTGCCAGCGTGAGGACAGGGTACCAAGAGACCCAGTACTTC.

The rearrangement links TRBV10-3 to TRBJ2-1; 8 nucleotides match TRBD2. Per germline, CDR1 ENHRY and CDR2 SYGVKD. The CDR3 totals 13 residues. Trimming cost V 3 bases and J 9 bases; bases outside gene matches: 4. The CDR3 DNA reads as TGTGCCATCAGTGACGGGGGGGTGGGTGAGCAGTTCTTC. This codes for CAISDGGVGEQFF.

This clone has a handful of counts. CDR3 sequence (DNA): TGTGCCAGCAGCCCACGACTTAGCGGGGGGGCCTACGAGCAGTACTTC. Encoded protein: CASSPRLSGGAYEQYF. This chain uses TRBV6-2 or TRBV6-3 with TRBJ2-7, with 11 bases lining up with TRBD2. CDR1 is MNHEY and CDR2 is SVGEGT in the germline V gene. CDR3 length equals 16 residues. Unmatched junction bases numbered 9, after V lost 6 bases and J lost 2 bases.

The chain has TRBV2 and TRBJ2-7; D is ambiguous. The CDR3 contains 12 residues. The germline CDR1 and CDR2 sequences are SNHLY and FYNNEI. Trimming pared 4 bases from V and 1 base from J, leaving 5 bases between. The CDR3 DNA reads TGTGCCAGCAGTGCACTTTCCTACGAGCAGTACTTC. Protein: CASSALSYEQYF.

This clone has only a few counts. The chain uses TRBV5-1 and TRBJ2-7, with no clear D. Trimming shortened V by 4 bases and J by 0 bases, and 17 bases separated the two germline ends. Looked up from germline, CDR1 is SGHRS and CDR2 is YFSETQ. The CDR3 consists of 16 residues. The chain's CDR3 is CASSLLSRHSSYEQYF. The DNA for the CDR3 is TGCGCCAGCAGCCTATTGTCCAGACATAGCTCCTACGAGCAGTACTTC.

V usage is TRBV28 and J usage is TRBJ2-5, with 10 bases that match TRBD1. Germline loops: CDR1 MDHEN, CDR2 SYDVKM. The V gene end was trimmed by 2 bases and the J gene end by 5 bases; junction bases not matched to a gene: 8. This CDR3 is built from 16 residues. CDR3 residues: CASSLPPGTGVETQYF. As DNA, the CDR3 is TGTGCCAGCAGTTTACCCCCTGGGACAGGGGTGGAGACCCAGTACTTC.